This section outlines one T cell receptor (beta chain) sequence together with its context. As yet, its antigen is unknown. In the PCR, 60 Vbeta and 13 Jbeta primers were used. As originally analysed: As a later analysis found, there were 82 million or so unique TCR beta chains, of which roughly 11 million were shared. Profiling relied on immunoSEQ multiplex PCR, and the TCRdb table lists in-frame clones only, not all of them. The V and J calls and the clone size are those of that table, but D and trimming were determined from the DNA. The sample carries roughly 150,000 clones, approximately 80% recorded once. The data belong to a study of cytomegalovirus exposure and HLA in healthy donors. Study-wide results and caveats: Generally TCR sequences proved uncommon, though certain public TCRs appeared in numerous donors. Altogether, more than 150 TCR beta chains were recorded as cytomegalovirus-associated.

Deletions cut 8 bases from V and 10 bases from J, with 15 bases between. The germline CDR1 and CDR2 sequences are GTSNPN and SVGIG (reference sequence). The CDR3 loop spans 11 amino acids. The sample taken for sequencing was PBMCs. J is TRBJ2-1 and V is TRBV30; D is unresolved. The TCR was taken from a woman in her forties or fifties in good health and CMV-seropositive. DNA for the CDR3: TGTGCCCTTTACTCAGGCGAAGAGCAGTTCTTC. Its translation is CALYSGEEQFF.